The rows below give T cell receptor beta chains drawn from one sample of a study of cytomegalovirus exposure and HLA in healthy donors. Generated by immunoSEQ multiplex PCR, the TCRdb table keeps only in-frame clones and is missing some. This repertoire shows around 300,000 clones, around 90% found once; its top ten account for around 0.96%. Source material: PBMCs. The receptors here all came from a man aged 25 to 40 in good health and CMV-seronegative. Both conserved end residues are part of each CDR3. D genes are given only for firm matches. Not every row has a clone size; where given, it reads once, few, many or a size class.

CDR3 protein: CASSIDHSDQGGNQPQHF
CDR3 DNA: TGTGCCAGTAGTATAGACCACTCCGACCAGGGAGGAAATCAGCCCCAGCATTTT
J gene: TRBJ1-5
D gene: .
clone size: once
V gene: TRBV19
CDR3 length: 18

CDR3 protein: CASMRRTLDYEQYF
CDR3 DNA: TGTGCCAGCATGAGAAGGACACTGGATTACGAGCAGTACTTC
J gene: TRBJ2-7
D gene: .
clone size: .
V gene: TRBV2
CDR3 length: 14

CDR3 protein: CASSYSPLQGGHEQYF
CDR3 DNA: TGTGCCAGCAGTTACTCACCGCTACAGGGGGGTCACGAGCAGTACTTC
J gene: TRBJ2-7
D gene: TRBD1
clone size: .
V gene: TRBV6-6
CDR3 length: 16

CDR3 protein: CASTLGQGSNEQFF
CDR3 DNA: TGTGCCAGCACCTTAGGACAGGGGTCCAATGAGCAGTTCTTC
J gene: TRBJ2-1
D gene: TRBD1
clone size: once
V gene: TRBV7-8
CDR3 length: 14

CDR3 protein: CASQGIDEKLFF
CDR3 DNA: TGTGCCTCACAGGGGATTGATGAAAAACTGTTTTTT
J gene: TRBJ1-4
D gene: TRBD1
clone size: .
V gene: TRBV10-3
CDR3 length: 12

CDR3 protein: CASSLEPGGFSVDGYTF
CDR3 DNA: TGCGCCAGCAGCTTGGAGCCAGGGGGCTTCTCGGTAGATGGCTACACCTTC
J gene: TRBJ1-2
D gene: TRBD1
clone size: .
V gene: TRBV5-1
CDR3 length: 17

CDR3 protein: CATLRDSTYEQYF
CDR3 DNA: TGTGCCACCTTAAGGGACAGCACCTACGAGCAGTACTTC
J gene: TRBJ2-7
D gene: TRBD1
clone size: once
V gene: TRBV6-1
CDR3 length: 13

CDR3 protein: CASSVGSEEQYF
CDR3 DNA: TGCGCCAGCAGTGTCGGTTCGGAGGAGCAGTACTTC
J gene: TRBJ2-7
D gene: .
clone size: .
V gene: TRBV10-2
CDR3 length: 12

CDR3 protein: CASSQVWQAGGGTQYF
CDR3 DNA: TGTGCCAGCAGCCAAGTATGGCAAGCGGGGGGAGGTACGCAGTATTTT
J gene: TRBJ2-3
D gene: TRBD2
clone size: .
V gene: TRBV14
CDR3 length: 16

CDR3 protein: CASSMRGVTGRHETQYF
CDR3 DNA: TGTGCCAGTAGTATGAGAGGTGTTACAGGGCGGCACGAGACCCAGTACTTC
J gene: TRBJ2-5
D gene: .
clone size: .
V gene: TRBV19
CDR3 length: 17

CDR3 protein: CASSYRDSYGYTF
CDR3 DNA: TGTGCCAGCAGTTACCGGGACAGCTATGGCTACACCTTC
J gene: TRBJ1-2
D gene: TRBD1
clone size: .
V gene: TRBV7-9
CDR3 length: 13

CDR3 protein: CASSFAGENTEAFF
CDR3 DNA: TGCGCCAGCAGCTTCGCAGGGGAGAACACTGAAGCTTTCTTT
J gene: TRBJ1-1
D gene: .
clone size: .
V gene: TRBV5-1
CDR3 length: 14

CDR3 protein: CAWSLHSGSNQPQHF
CDR3 DNA: TGTGCCTGGAGTCTACACAGCGGTAGCAATCAGCCCCAGCATTTT
J gene: TRBJ1-5
D gene: .
clone size: few
V gene: TRBV30
CDR3 length: 15

CDR3 protein: CASSEGSGSVANYGYTF
CDR3 DNA: TGTGCCAGCAGTGAAGGTTCAGGTTCGGTAGCTAACTATGGCTACACCTTC
J gene: TRBJ1-2
D gene: .
clone size: .
V gene: TRBV2
CDR3 length: 17

CDR3 protein: CASRIAGIGHF
CDR3 DNA: TGTGCCAGCAGGATAGCGGGGATCGGACATTTT
J gene: TRBJ2-3
D gene: TRBD2
clone size: .
V gene: TRBV2
CDR3 length: 11

CDR3 protein: CASSLIQGRADEQYF
CDR3 DNA: TGTGCCAGCAGCTTGATACAGGGACGAGCGGACGAGCAGTACTTC
J gene: TRBJ2-7
D gene: .
clone size: few
V gene: TRBV5-4
CDR3 length: 15

CDR3 protein: CASSIRTGLSHEQYF
CDR3 DNA: TGTGCCAGTAGTATCCGGACAGGCCTTAGTCACGAGCAGTACTTC
J gene: TRBJ2-7
D gene: TRBD1
clone size: .
V gene: TRBV19
CDR3 length: 15

CDR3 protein: CASTREGVYNSPLHF
CDR3 DNA: TGTGCCAGCACCCGGGAGGGGGTTTATAATTCACCCCTCCACTTT
J gene: TRBJ1-6
D gene: .
clone size: .
V gene: TRBV6-5
CDR3 length: 15

CDR3 protein: CASSSRDRAQMETQYF
CDR3 DNA: TGTGCCAGCAGCTCCCGGGACAGGGCCCAGATGGAGACCCAGTACTTC
J gene: TRBJ2-5
D gene: TRBD1
clone size: .
V gene: TRBV5-6
CDR3 length: 16

CDR3 protein: CASSLAFGDRENYEQYF
CDR3 DNA: TGTGCCAGCAGCTTAGCTTTTGGGGACAGGGAGAACTACGAGCAGTACTTC
J gene: TRBJ2-7
D gene: TRBD1
clone size: once
V gene: TRBV7-2
CDR3 length: 17

CDR3 protein: CASSAGTGNGYEQYF
CDR3 DNA: TGCGCCAGCAGCGCCGGGACAGGGAATGGGTACGAGCAGTACTTC
J gene: TRBJ2-7
D gene: TRBD1
clone size: .
V gene: TRBV5-1
CDR3 length: 15

CDR3 protein: CASSLPRGTGKRVGTEAFF
CDR3 DNA: TGTGCCAGCAGCTTACCCCGAGGGACAGGGAAGCGTGTAGGGACTGAAGCTTTCTTT
J gene: TRBJ1-1
D gene: TRBD1
clone size: .
V gene: TRBV11-2
CDR3 length: 19

CDR3 protein: CASSSRGGSPRTEAFF
CDR3 DNA: TGTGCCAGCAGCTCCCGTGGGGGGTCCCCCAGGACTGAAGCTTTCTTT
J gene: TRBJ1-1
D gene: .
clone size: once
V gene: TRBV7-9
CDR3 length: 16

CDR3 protein: CASSWGDVSEQYF
CDR3 DNA: TGCGCCAGCAGCTGGGGGGATGTCTCCGAGCAGTACTTC
J gene: TRBJ2-7
D gene: .
clone size: .
V gene: TRBV5-1
CDR3 length: 13

CDR3 protein: CASRQGRSTEAFF
CDR3 DNA: TGTGCCAGCCGTCAGGGAAGATCCACTGAAGCTTTCTTT
J gene: TRBJ1-1
D gene: .
clone size: .
V gene: TRBV6-4
CDR3 length: 13

CDR3 protein: CASSISQQGAGNTIYF
CDR3 DNA: TGTGCCAGCAGCATTTCCCAGCAGGGGGCAGGAAACACCATATATTTT
J gene: TRBJ1-3
D gene: TRBD1
clone size: .
V gene: TRBV9
CDR3 length: 16

CDR3 protein: CASSIVRGGSSYNEQFF
CDR3 DNA: TGTGCCAGTAGTATAGTTCGCGGGGGAAGCTCCTACAATGAGCAGTTCTTC
J gene: TRBJ2-1
D gene: TRBD2
clone size: few
V gene: TRBV19
CDR3 length: 17

CDR3 protein: CASSGGLAGVVDTQYF
CDR3 DNA: TGCGCCAGCAGTGGGGGACTAGCGGGGGTCGTGGATACGCAGTATTTT
J gene: TRBJ2-3
D gene: TRBD2
clone size: .
V gene: TRBV10-2
CDR3 length: 16

CDR3 protein: CASSFKFTSTDTQYF
CDR3 DNA: TGTGCCAGCAGTTTCAAGTTTACTAGCACAGATACGCAGTATTTT
J gene: TRBJ2-3
D gene: .
clone size: .
V gene: TRBV27
CDR3 length: 15

CDR3 protein: CASSRVRGGIPNYGYTF
CDR3 DNA: TGTGCCAGCAGCCGGGTTCGTGGGGGGATTCCTAACTATGGCTACACCTTC
J gene: TRBJ1-2
D gene: .
clone size: once
V gene: TRBV5-6
CDR3 length: 17

CDR3 protein: CASSQDQSGQAPEAFF
CDR3 DNA: TGCGCCAGCAGCCAAGATCAATCTGGACAGGCCCCTGAAGCTTTCTTT
J gene: TRBJ1-1
D gene: TRBD1
clone size: .
V gene: TRBV4-1
CDR3 length: 16

CDR3 protein: CASSARQGGTDTQYF
CDR3 DNA: TGTGCCAGCAGCGCCAGACAGGGCGGCACAGATACGCAGTATTTT
J gene: TRBJ2-3
D gene: .
clone size: .
V gene: TRBV21-1
CDR3 length: 15

CDR3 protein: CASSEALLWVGGRYEQYF
CDR3 DNA: TGTGCCAGCAGTGAAGCGCTTCTTTGGGTTGGAGGGAGGTACGAGCAGTACTTC
J gene: TRBJ2-7
D gene: .
clone size: .
V gene: TRBV6-1
CDR3 length: 18

CDR3 protein: CASSHPYSETQYF
CDR3 DNA: TGTGCCAGCAGCCATCCCTATTCAGAGACCCAGTACTTC
J gene: TRBJ2-5
D gene: .
clone size: once
V gene: TRBV11-3
CDR3 length: 13

CDR3 protein: CASSSGTYPFNEKLFF
CDR3 DNA: TGCGCCAGCAGCAGCGGAACCTACCCTTTTAATGAAAAACTGTTTTTT
J gene: TRBJ1-4
D gene: .
clone size: .
V gene: TRBV5-1
CDR3 length: 16

CDR3 protein: CASTDGTGGVFWDTEAFF
CDR3 DNA: TGTGCCAGCACCGATGGGACAGGGGGTGTGTTTTGGGACACTGAAGCTTTCTTT
J gene: TRBJ1-1
D gene: TRBD1
clone size: once
V gene: TRBV9
CDR3 length: 18

CDR3 protein: CSVAGLAENIQYF
CDR3 DNA: TGCAGCGTTGCCGGACTAGCGGAAAACATTCAGTACTTC
J gene: TRBJ2-4
D gene: TRBD2
clone size: .
V gene: TRBV29-1
CDR3 length: 13

CDR3 protein: CASTTSGSTDTQYF
CDR3 DNA: TGTGCCAGCACTACCTCTGGTAGCACAGATACGCAGTATTTT
J gene: TRBJ2-3
D gene: .
clone size: .
V gene: TRBV9
CDR3 length: 14

CDR3 protein: CASSLSGSGVTEAFF
CDR3 DNA: TGCGCCAGCAGCTTGTCGGGGAGCGGCGTCACTGAAGCTTTCTTT
J gene: TRBJ1-1
D gene: .
clone size: .
V gene: TRBV5-1
CDR3 length: 15

CDR3 protein: CASSLVWGSQETQYF
CDR3 DNA: TGTGCCAGCAGCTTAGTATGGGGCAGCCAAGAGACCCAGTACTTC
J gene: TRBJ2-5
D gene: .
clone size: .
V gene: TRBV11-2
CDR3 length: 15

CDR3 protein: CASSLGGGLSTDTQYF
CDR3 DNA: TGTGCCAGCAGCTTGGGAGGGGGGCTAAGCACAGATACGCAGTATTTT
J gene: TRBJ2-3
D gene: .
clone size: .
V gene: TRBV11-2
CDR3 length: 16

CDR3 protein: CASSLFLADGGGNEQFF
CDR3 DNA: TGTGCCAGCAGCTTGTTTTTGGCGGACGGGGGTGGGAATGAGCAGTTCTTC
J gene: TRBJ2-1
D gene: .
clone size: once
V gene: TRBV5-8
CDR3 length: 17

CDR3 protein: CASSLDQQGTVQYF
CDR3 DNA: TGTGCCAGCAGCTTAGATCAGCAGGGTACTGTGCAGTACTTC
J gene: TRBJ2-7
D gene: .
clone size: .
V gene: TRBV11-2
CDR3 length: 14

CDR3 protein: CASSLGSGVTNEKLFF
CDR3 DNA: TGTGCCAGCAGCTTAGGGTCGGGTGTTACTAATGAAAAACTGTTTTTT
J gene: TRBJ1-4
D gene: .
clone size: .
V gene: TRBV7-9
CDR3 length: 16

CDR3 protein: CASSSSGNQPQHF
CDR3 DNA: TGTGCCAGCAGTTCTTCAGGAAATCAGCCCCAGCATTTT
J gene: TRBJ1-5
D gene: .
clone size: .
V gene: TRBV6-5
CDR3 length: 13

CDR3 protein: CATSIIGRPPYEQYF
CDR3 DNA: TGTGCCACCAGCATAATCGGCAGGCCCCCCTACGAGCAGTACTTC
J gene: TRBJ2-7
D gene: .
clone size: .
V gene: TRBV15
CDR3 length: 15

CDR3 protein: CASSLSEGAQRGANVLTF
CDR3 DNA: TGTGCCAGCAGTTTATCAGAGGGGGCGCAAAGAGGGGCCAACGTCCTGACTTTC
J gene: TRBJ2-6
D gene: TRBD1
clone size: .
V gene: TRBV27
CDR3 length: 18

CDR3 protein: CASSVSGTGKYEQYF
CDR3 DNA: TGTGCCAGCAGTGTATCCGGGACAGGGAAGTACGAGCAGTACTTC
J gene: TRBJ2-7
D gene: TRBD1
clone size: .
V gene: TRBV6-1
CDR3 length: 15

CDR3 protein: CASGTQGAVRETQYF
CDR3 DNA: TGTGCCAGCGGGACACAGGGGGCGGTGAGGGAGACCCAGTACTTC
J gene: TRBJ2-5
D gene: TRBD1
clone size: .
V gene: TRBV7-8
CDR3 length: 15

CDR3 protein: CASSSTGGSVNEQFF
CDR3 DNA: TGTGCCAGTAGTTCGACAGGGGGATCGGTAAATGAGCAGTTCTTC
J gene: TRBJ2-1
D gene: TRBD1
clone size: once
V gene: TRBV19
CDR3 length: 15

CDR3 protein: CASSITGLYEQYF
CDR3 DNA: TGTGCCAGTAGTATAACAGGGCTGTACGAGCAGTACTTC
J gene: TRBJ2-7
D gene: .
clone size: .
V gene: TRBV19
CDR3 length: 13

CDR3 protein: CASSHMVGTTYGYTF
CDR3 DNA: TGTGCCAGCAGCCATATGGTTGGGACTACCTATGGCTACACCTTC
J gene: TRBJ1-2
D gene: .
clone size: few
V gene: TRBV7-9
CDR3 length: 15

CDR3 protein: CASAGLRILNYGYTF
CDR3 DNA: TGTGCCAGCGCGGGACTGAGGATACTTAACTATGGCTACACCTTC
J gene: TRBJ1-2
D gene: .
clone size: .
V gene: TRBV7-9
CDR3 length: 15

CDR3 protein: CASRSSGGVHTGELFF
CDR3 DNA: TGTGCCAGTAGATCGTCTGGGGGGGTGCACACCGGGGAGCTGTTTTTT
J gene: TRBJ2-2
D gene: TRBD2
clone size: .
V gene: TRBV19
CDR3 length: 16

CDR3 protein: CAISGNERQPQHF
CDR3 DNA: TGTGCCATCAGCGGCAATGAGCGTCAGCCCCAGCATTTT
J gene: TRBJ1-5
D gene: .
clone size: once
V gene: TRBV10-3
CDR3 length: 13

CDR3 protein: CASSLLGTGGETQYF
CDR3 DNA: TGCGCCAGCAGCTTGTTAGGGACAGGGGGTGAGACCCAGTACTTC
J gene: TRBJ2-5
D gene: TRBD1
clone size: few
V gene: TRBV5-1
CDR3 length: 15

CDR3 protein: CATSFVRTSEVNEQFF
CDR3 DNA: TGTGCCACCAGCTTCGTCCGGACTAGCGAAGTGAATGAGCAGTTCTTC
J gene: TRBJ2-1
D gene: TRBD2
clone size: few
V gene: TRBV15
CDR3 length: 16

CDR3 protein: CASSLEGGYGYTF
CDR3 DNA: TGCGCCAGCAGCTTGGAAGGGGGCTATGGCTACACCTTC
J gene: TRBJ1-2
D gene: .
clone size: .
V gene: TRBV5-1
CDR3 length: 13

CDR3 protein: CASSPPARDTEAFF
CDR3 DNA: TGTGCCAGCAGCCCTCCAGCTCGGGACACTGAAGCTTTCTTT
J gene: TRBJ1-1
D gene: .
clone size: once
V gene: TRBV9
CDR3 length: 14

CDR3 protein: CASSEKMQGARAFF
CDR3 DNA: TGTGCCAGCAGTGAAAAGATGCAAGGGGCGCGGGCTTTCTTT
J gene: TRBJ1-1
D gene: .
clone size: .
V gene: TRBV6-1
CDR3 length: 14